This TCR beta chain came from a study of T cells after yellow fever vaccination. As for the study in general: When fractions had low cell numbers, they were prepared with SMART-Seq v4 Ultra Low Input.

For TCR, cDNA came from 5'RACE template switching, which added a universal primer site and UMIs. In TCRdb, the 5' RACE reads were re-called with MiXCR into one record per CDR3 protein. The repertoire holds 300,000 to 350,000 distinct CDR3 sequences, with approximately 8% as singletons. Study findings and constraints: The study re-detected most primary-vaccination clones after the booster (approximately 96% CD4, 85% to 90% CD8). Abundant clonotypes from the bulk population could have been carried over as contaminants into FACS-sorted repertoires.

The V gene's germline CDR1 is SGHTA and CDR2 FQGNSA. V was trimmed by 5 bases and J by 1 base, leaving 5 bases between them. The length of the CDR3 is 12 residues. This clonotype was counted many times. Its antigen is not known. V usage is TRBV7-2 and J usage is TRBJ2-5, with D unclear. The receptor was isolated from a man aged 18 to 35 who received the YFV17D yellow fever vaccine. Sequenced here: PBMCs, sampled roughly 47 days after the first yellow fever vaccination. CDR3 sequence reads: CASSPLQETQYF. The CDR3, as DNA: TGTGCCAGCAGCCCTCTCCAAGAGACCCAGTACTTC.